This is a list of T cell receptor beta chains from one sample in a study of CD8 T cells in ankylosing spondylitis. From the 5' RACE reads, TCRdb called clonotypes with MiXCR, one entry per CDR3 protein. This table holds 350,000 to 400,000 distinct CDR3 sequences, 20% found once. Sample: blood, either unsorted or a sorted T cell fraction (not recorded which). These receptor sequences come from a male donor with ankylosing spondylitis or in good health (not recorded which). Both conserved end residues are part of each CDR3. D genes are given only for firm matches. Expanded clones are given a class, and other clones once, few, many or no size at all.

D: -
V: TRBV3-1
size: -
J: TRBJ2-3
DNA: TGTGCCTCCTGTGGGTATGGGAGCGGGCGTAGCACAGATACGCAGTATTTT
CDR3: CASCGYGSGRSTDTQYF

D: TRBD1
V: TRBV14
size: few
J: TRBJ1-2
DNA: TGTGCCAGCAGCCGGACGACAGGGACGTATGGCTACACCTTC
CDR3: CASSRTTGTYGYTF

D: -
V: TRBV4-1
size: few
J: TRBJ2-7
DNA: TGCGCCAGCAGCTCTCAGGGGTACGGATACGAGCAGTACTTC
CDR3: CASSSQGYGYEQYF

D: -
V: TRBV11-2
size: -
J: TRBJ2-7
DNA: TGTGCCAGCAGCCCGTACCCCGGTTCTACGCCTGAGGGGAACTTC
CDR3: CASSPYPGSTPEGNF

D: -
V: TRBV25-1
size: many
J: TRBJ2-5
DNA: TGTGCCAGCAGTGAAAAGGGAGGTTACGAGACCCAGTACTTC
CDR3: CASSEKGGYETQYF

D: TRBD1
V: TRBV15
size: few
J: TRBJ2-5
DNA: TGTGCCACCAGCAGAGATTCGGGACAGACACCCCAAGAGACCCAGTACTTC
CDR3: CATSRDSGQTPQETQYF

D: -
V: TRBV3-1
size: few
J: TRBJ2-7
DNA: TGTGCCAGCAGCCAAGACCTTACCGGCCCGGGCGAGCAGTACTTC
CDR3: CASSQDLTGPGEQYF

D: -
V: TRBV27
size: -
J: TRBJ1-2
DNA: TGTGCCAGCAGTTTATGGCGGGGGGTTGGCTACACCTTC
CDR3: CASSLWRGVGYTF

D: -
V: TRBV19
size: few
J: TRBJ2-1
DNA: TGTGCCAGTAGTATACTCCCAGGGGGGGATGAGCAGTTCTTC
CDR3: CASSILPGGDEQFF

D: -
V: TRBV5-1
size: -
J: TRBJ2-5
DNA: TGCGCCAGCAGCTTGGGGGTGACAGATCTAGAGACCCAGTACTTC
CDR3: CASSLGVTDLETQYF

D: TRBD2
V: TRBV6-1
size: few
J: TRBJ2-2
DNA: TGTGCCAGCACAGAAGCGGGGGGGAACACCGGGGAGCTGTTTTTT
CDR3: CASTEAGGNTGELFF

D: -
V: TRBV24-1
size: few
J: TRBJ2-2
DNA: TGTGCCACCAGTGATCACAGGGAGGCCGGGGAGCTGTTTTTT
CDR3: CATSDHREAGELFF

D: -
V: TRBV29-1
size: -
J: TRBJ2-7
DNA: TGCAGCGTTGAAAGTGACGGATACGAGCAGTACTTC
CDR3: CSVESDGYEQYF

D: -
V: TRBV4-1
size: once
J: TRBJ2-7
DNA: TGCGCCAGCAGCCAAGTGGAGGGGGTTTATTCCTACGAGCAGTACTTC
CDR3: CASSQVEGVYSYEQYF

D: -
V: TRBV7-3
size: few
J: TRBJ2-1
DNA: TGTGCCAGCAGCTTAAATCCGGGGGGCGCGACTAGGGACAATGAGCAGTTCTTC
CDR3: CASSLNPGGATRDNEQFF

D: TRBD1
V: TRBV27
size: few
J: TRBJ2-5
DNA: TGTGCCAGCAGTTCCCAGAGCTCCAGGGGGGAGACCCAGTACTTC
CDR3: CASSSQSSRGETQYF

D: -
V: TRBV12-3/TRBV12-4
size: many
J: TRBJ1-1
DNA: TGTGCCAGCAGAGAACCCATGAACACTGAAGCTTTCTTT
CDR3: CASREPMNTEAFF

D: -
V: TRBV10-3
size: few
J: TRBJ2-3
DNA: TGTGCCCTCGCGAACTCCCGCACAGATACGCAGTATTTT
CDR3: CALANSRTDTQYF

D: TRBD1
V: TRBV6-1
size: -
J: TRBJ2-5
DNA: TGTGCCAGCAGTACCTTATTCGACAGGGGAAAGACCCAGTACTTC
CDR3: CASSTLFDRGKTQYF

D: -
V: TRBV27
size: -
J: TRBJ1-1
DNA: TGTGCCAGCAGTTTATCTAACAGGGTTTACACTGAAGCTTTCTTT
CDR3: CASSLSNRVYTEAFF

D: TRBD2
V: TRBV6-1
size: -
J: TRBJ2-2
DNA: TGTGCCAGCAGCCTCTTAGCGGGGGGGCCCTTAAAGAACACCGGGGAGCTGTTTTTT
CDR3: CASSLLAGGPLKNTGELFF

D: -
V: TRBV20-1
size: -
J: TRBJ2-7
DNA: TGCAGTGCTAGAGATTACCAGGGCAGAAGCTCCTACGAGCAGTACTTC
CDR3: CSARDYQGRSSYEQYF

D: TRBD2
V: TRBV9
size: -
J: TRBJ2-3
DNA: TGTGCCAGCAGTGCCTGGGGGGGGTACACAGATACGCAGTATTTT
CDR3: CASSAWGGYTDTQYF

D: TRBD1
V: TRBV15
size: few
J: TRBJ1-6
DNA: TGTGCCACCAGTCCAGACAGGGGTAATTCACCCCTCCACTTT
CDR3: CATSPDRGNSPLHF

D: TRBD1
V: TRBV12-3/TRBV12-4
size: -
J: TRBJ2-7
DNA: TGTGCCAGCAGTTTATCGCTTGGGACAGGGTCTTACGAGCAGTACTTC
CDR3: CASSLSLGTGSYEQYF

D: -
V: TRBV7-9
size: few
J: TRBJ2-7
DNA: TGTGCCAGCAGCTTTGCGGAAGACTCCTACGAGCAGTACTTC
CDR3: CASSFAEDSYEQYF

D: -
V: TRBV6-2/TRBV6-3
size: -
J: TRBJ2-7
DNA: TGTGCCAGCACGGCGGACCCCTACGAGCAGTACTTC
CDR3: CASTADPYEQYF